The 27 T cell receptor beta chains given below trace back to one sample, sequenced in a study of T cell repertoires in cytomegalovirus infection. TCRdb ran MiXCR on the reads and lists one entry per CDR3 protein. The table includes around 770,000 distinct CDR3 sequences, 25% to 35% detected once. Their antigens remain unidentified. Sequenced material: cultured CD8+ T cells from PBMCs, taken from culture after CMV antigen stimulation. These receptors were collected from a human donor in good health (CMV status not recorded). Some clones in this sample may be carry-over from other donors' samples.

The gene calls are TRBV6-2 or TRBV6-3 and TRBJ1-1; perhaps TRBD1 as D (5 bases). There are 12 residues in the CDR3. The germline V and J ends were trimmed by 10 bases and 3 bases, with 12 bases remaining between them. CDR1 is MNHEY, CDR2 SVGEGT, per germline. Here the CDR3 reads CAIRWGDTEAFF. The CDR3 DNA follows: TGTGCCATCCGTTGGGGGGACACTGAAGCTTTCTTT.

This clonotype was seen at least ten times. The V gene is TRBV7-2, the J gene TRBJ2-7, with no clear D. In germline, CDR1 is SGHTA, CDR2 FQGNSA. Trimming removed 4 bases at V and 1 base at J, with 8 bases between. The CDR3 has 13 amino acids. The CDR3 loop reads CASSSVDSYEQYV. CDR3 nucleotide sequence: TGTGCCAGCAGCTCGGTCGATTCCTACGAGCAGTACGTC.

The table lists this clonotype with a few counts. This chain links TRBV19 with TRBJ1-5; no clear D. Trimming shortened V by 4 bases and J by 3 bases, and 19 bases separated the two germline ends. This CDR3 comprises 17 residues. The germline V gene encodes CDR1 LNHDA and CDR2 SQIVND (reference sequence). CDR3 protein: CASSKDNWPSVNQPQHF. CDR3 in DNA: TGTGCCAGTAGTAAAGACAATTGGCCTTCAGTCAATCAGCCCCAGCATTTT.

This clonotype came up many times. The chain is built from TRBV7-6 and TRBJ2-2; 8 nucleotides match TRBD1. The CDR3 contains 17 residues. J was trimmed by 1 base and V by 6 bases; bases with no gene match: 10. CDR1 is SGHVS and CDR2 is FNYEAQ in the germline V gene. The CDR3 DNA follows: TGTGCCAGCAGTTTAAGAGCCGGGACAGGGAACACCGGGGAGCTGTTTTTT. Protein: CASSLRAGTGNTGELFF. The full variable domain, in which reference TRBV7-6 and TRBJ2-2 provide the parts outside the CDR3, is GAGVSQSPRYKVTKRGQDVALRCDPISGHVSLYWYRQALGQGPEFLTYFNYEAQQDKSGLPNDRFSAERPEGSISTLTIQRTEQRDSAMYRCASSLRAGTGNTGELFFGEGSRLTVL.

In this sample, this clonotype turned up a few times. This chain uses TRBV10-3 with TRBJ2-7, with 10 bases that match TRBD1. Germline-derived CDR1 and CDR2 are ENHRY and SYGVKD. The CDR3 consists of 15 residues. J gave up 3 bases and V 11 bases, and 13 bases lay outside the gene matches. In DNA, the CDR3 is TGTGCCGCAACCTTTGGGACAGGGGCCAGCTACGAGCAGTACTTC. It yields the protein CAATFGTGASYEQYF.

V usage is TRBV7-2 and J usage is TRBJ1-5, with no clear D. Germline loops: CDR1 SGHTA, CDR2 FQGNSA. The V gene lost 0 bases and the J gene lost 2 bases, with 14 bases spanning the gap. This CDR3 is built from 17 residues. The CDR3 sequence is CASSLAGRPLGNQPQHF. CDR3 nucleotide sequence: TGTGCCAGCAGCTTAGCGGGGAGACCCCTTGGCAATCAGCCCCAGCATTTT.

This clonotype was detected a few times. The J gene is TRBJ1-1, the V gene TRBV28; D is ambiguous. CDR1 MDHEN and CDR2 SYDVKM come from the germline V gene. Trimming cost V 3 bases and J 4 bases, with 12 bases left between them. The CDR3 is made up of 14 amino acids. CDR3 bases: TGTGCCAGCAGTTTCCTTTGGGAAAGCACTGAAGCTTTCTTT. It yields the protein CASSFLWESTEAFF.

CDR3 nucleotides: TGTGCCAGCAGCTTCGGGGACGCCGGGGAGCTGTTTTTT. Translation: CASSFGDAGELFF. This chain links TRBV12-3 or TRBV12-4 with TRBJ2-2; D tentatively fits TRBD1 or TRBD2 (5 bases each). The ends were cut back, 6 bases at V and 6 bases at J, with 11 bases in the middle. CDR3 length: 13 amino acids.

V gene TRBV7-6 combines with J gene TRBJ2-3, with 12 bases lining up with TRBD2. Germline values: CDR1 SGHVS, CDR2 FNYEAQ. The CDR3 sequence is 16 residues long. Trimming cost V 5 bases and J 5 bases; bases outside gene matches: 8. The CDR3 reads CASSLSGGLAGDTQYF. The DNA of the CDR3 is TGTGCCAGCAGCCTTAGCGGGGGACTAGCGGGAGATACGCAGTATTTT.

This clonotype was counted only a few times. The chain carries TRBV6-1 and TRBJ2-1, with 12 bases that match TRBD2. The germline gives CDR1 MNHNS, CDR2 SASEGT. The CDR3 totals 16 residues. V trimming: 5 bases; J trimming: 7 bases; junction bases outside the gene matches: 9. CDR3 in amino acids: CASSRQTSGGRNEQFF. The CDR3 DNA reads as TGTGCCAGCAGTCGCCAGACTAGCGGGGGACGGAATGAGCAGTTCTTC.

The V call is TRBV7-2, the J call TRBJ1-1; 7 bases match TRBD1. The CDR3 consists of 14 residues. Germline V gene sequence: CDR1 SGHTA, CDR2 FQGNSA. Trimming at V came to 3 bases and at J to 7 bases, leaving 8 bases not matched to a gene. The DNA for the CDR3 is TGTGCCAGCAGCTTTGAGGGACAGCCATATGAAGCTTTCTTT. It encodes CASSFEGQPYEAFF.

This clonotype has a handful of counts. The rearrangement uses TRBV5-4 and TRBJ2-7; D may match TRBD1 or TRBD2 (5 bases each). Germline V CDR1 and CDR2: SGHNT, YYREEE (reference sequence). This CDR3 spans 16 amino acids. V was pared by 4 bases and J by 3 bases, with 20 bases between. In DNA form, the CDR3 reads TGTGCCAGCAGCGTGAGTCCGGGACGGACAAACTACGAGCAGTACTTC. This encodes CASSVSPGRTNYEQYF.

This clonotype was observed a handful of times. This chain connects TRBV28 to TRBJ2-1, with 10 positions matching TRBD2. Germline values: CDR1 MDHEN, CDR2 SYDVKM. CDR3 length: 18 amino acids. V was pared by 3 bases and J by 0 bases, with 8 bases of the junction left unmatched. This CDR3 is CASSFQGLASSSYNEQFF. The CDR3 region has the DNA TGTGCCAGCAGTTTCCAGGGACTAGCGAGTAGCTCCTACAATGAGCAGTTCTTC.

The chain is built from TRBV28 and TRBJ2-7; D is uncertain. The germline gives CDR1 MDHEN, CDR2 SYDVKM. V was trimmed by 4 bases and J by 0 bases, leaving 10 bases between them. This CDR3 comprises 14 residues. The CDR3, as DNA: TGTGCCAGCAGTTCCACCACCAGCTCCTACGAGCAGTACGTC. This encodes CASSSTTSSYEQYV.

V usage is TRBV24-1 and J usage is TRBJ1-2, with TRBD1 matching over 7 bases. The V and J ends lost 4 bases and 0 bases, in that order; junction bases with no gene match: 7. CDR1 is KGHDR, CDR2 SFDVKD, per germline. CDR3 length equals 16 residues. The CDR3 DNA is TGTGCCACCAGTGACCCCGGACAGGTTCCTAACTATGGCTACACCTTC. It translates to CATSDPGQVPNYGYTF.

DNA of the CDR3: TGTGCCAGTAGTATCGAACAGCATGGAAACACCATATATTTT. Protein product: CASSIEQHGNTIYF. This sequence joins TRBV19 and TRBJ1-3, with no clear D. The CDR3 extends over 14 amino acids. V was trimmed by 3 bases and J by 3 bases, leaving 9 bases between them. Germline V gene data show CDR1 as LNHDA and CDR2 as SQIVND (reference sequence).

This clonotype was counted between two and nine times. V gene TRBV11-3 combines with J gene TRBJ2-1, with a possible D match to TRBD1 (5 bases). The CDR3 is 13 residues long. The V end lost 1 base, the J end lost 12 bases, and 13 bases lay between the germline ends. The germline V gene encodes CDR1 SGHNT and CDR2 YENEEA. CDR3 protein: CASSLADGQGQFF. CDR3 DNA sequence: TGTGCCAGCAGCTTAGCCGACGGCCAGGGGCAGTTCTTC.

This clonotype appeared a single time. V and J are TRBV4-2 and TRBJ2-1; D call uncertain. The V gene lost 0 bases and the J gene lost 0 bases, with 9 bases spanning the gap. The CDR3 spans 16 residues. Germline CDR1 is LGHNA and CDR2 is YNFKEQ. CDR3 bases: TGTGCCAGCAGCCAAGACGGCTTAAACTCCTACAATGAGCAGTTCTTC. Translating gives CASSQDGLNSYNEQFF.

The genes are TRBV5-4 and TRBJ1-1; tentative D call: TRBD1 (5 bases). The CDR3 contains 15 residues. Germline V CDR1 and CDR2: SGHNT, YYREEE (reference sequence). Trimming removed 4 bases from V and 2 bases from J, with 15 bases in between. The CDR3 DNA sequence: TGTGCCAGCAGCCCCTCGGGACTTTTAAACACTGAAGCTTTCTTT. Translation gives CASSPSGLLNTEAFF.

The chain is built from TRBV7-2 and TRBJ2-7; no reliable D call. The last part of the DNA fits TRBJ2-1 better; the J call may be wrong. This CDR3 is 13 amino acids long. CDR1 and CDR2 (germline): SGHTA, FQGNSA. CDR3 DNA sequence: TGTGCCAGCAGCTTAGTTGGCTACGACGAGCAGTTCTTC. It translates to CASSLVGYDEQFF.

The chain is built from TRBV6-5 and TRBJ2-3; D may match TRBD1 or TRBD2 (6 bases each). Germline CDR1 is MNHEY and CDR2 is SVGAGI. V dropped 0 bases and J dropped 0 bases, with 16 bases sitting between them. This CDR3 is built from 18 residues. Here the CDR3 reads CASSYSLMGGPSTDTQYF. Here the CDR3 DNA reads TGTGCCAGCAGTTACTCGTTAATGGGGGGCCCTAGCACAGATACGCAGTATTTT.

The CDR3 nucleotides read TGTGCCAGCACAGAATGGGGCTCGGACAGGGGATACGAGCAGTACTTC. Protein product: CASTEWGSDRGYEQYF. The rearrangement links TRBV6-1 to TRBJ2-7; 9 bases are a match to TRBD1. Germline V gene sequence: CDR1 MNHNS, CDR2 SASEGT. The V and J ends lost 7 bases and 4 bases, in that order; junction bases with no gene match: 14. This CDR3 comprises 16 residues.

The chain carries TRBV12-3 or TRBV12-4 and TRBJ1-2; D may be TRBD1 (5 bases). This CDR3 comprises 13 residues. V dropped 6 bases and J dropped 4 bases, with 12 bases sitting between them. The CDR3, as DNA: TGTGCCAGCAGCCCGACAGCCGTCTATGGCTACACCTTC. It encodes CASSPTAVYGYTF.

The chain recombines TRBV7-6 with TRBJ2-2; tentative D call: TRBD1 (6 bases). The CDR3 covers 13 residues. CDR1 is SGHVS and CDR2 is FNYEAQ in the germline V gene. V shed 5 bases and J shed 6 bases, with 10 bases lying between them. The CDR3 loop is CASSHGTSGELFF. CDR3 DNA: TGTGCCAGCAGCCACGGGACATCCGGGGAGCTGTTTTTT.

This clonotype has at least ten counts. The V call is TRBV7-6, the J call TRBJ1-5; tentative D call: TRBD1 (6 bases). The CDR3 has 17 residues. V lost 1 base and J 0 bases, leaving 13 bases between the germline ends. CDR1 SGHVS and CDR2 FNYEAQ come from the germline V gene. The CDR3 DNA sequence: TGTGCCAGCAGCTTAGGGAGGGGGTCTAATAGCAATCAGCCCCAGCATTTT. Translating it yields CASSLGRGSNSNQPQHF.

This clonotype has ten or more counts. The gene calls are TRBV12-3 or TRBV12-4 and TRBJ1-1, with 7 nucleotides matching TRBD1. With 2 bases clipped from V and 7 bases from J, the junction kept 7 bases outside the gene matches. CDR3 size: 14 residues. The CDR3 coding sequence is TGTGCCAGCAGTTTAAGGCCCCAGGGGGATGAAGCTTTCTTT. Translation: CASSLRPQGDEAFF.

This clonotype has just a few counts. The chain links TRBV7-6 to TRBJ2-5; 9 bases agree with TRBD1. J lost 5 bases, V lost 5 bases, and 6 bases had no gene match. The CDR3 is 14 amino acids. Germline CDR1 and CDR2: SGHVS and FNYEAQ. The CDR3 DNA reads TGTGCCAGCAGCGCCTGGGGACAGGGTGAGACCCAGTACTTC. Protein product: CASSAWGQGETQYF.